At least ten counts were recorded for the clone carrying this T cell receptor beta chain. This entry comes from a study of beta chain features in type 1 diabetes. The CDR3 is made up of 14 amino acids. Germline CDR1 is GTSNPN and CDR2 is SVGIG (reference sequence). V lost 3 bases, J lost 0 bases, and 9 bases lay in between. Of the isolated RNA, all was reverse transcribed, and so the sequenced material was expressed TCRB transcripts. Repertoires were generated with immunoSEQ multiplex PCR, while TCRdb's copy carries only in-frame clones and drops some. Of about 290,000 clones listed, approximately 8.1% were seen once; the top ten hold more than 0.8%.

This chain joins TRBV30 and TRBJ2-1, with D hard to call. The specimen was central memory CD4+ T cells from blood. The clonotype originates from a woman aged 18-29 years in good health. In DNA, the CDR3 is TGTGCCTGGAGCGGGCTTACCTCCTACAATGAGCAGTTCTTC. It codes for CAWSGLTSYNEQFF.